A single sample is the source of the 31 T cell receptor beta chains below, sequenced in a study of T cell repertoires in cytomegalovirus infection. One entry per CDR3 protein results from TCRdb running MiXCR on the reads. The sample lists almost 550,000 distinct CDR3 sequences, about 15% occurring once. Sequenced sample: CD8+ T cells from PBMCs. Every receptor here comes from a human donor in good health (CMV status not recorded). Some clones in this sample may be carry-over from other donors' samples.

The CDR3 DNA sequence: TGTGCCAGCAGCTCTTGGACAGGGGGCACTGAAGCTTTCTTT. Translating gives CASSSWTGGTEAFF. This chain uses TRBV11-2 with TRBJ1-1, with 10 bases lining up with TRBD1. This CDR3 has 14 amino acids. The germline V gene encodes CDR1 SGHAT and CDR2 FQNNGV. J lost 4 bases, V lost 4 bases, and 3 bases had no gene match.

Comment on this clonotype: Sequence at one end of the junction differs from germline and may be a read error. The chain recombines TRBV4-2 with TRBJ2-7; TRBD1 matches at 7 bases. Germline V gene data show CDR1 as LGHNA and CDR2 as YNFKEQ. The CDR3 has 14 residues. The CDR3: CASSQGGQRDEPYF. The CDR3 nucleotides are TGTGCAAGCAGCCAAGGGGGACAGAGGGACGAGCCGTACTTC.

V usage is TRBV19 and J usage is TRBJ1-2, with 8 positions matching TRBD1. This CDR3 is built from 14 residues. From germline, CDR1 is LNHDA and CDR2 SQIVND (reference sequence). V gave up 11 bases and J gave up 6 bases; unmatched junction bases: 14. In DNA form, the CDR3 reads TGTGCCCTATCTTCGGGGACAGGAACTAATGGCTACACCTTC. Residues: CALSSGTGTNGYTF.

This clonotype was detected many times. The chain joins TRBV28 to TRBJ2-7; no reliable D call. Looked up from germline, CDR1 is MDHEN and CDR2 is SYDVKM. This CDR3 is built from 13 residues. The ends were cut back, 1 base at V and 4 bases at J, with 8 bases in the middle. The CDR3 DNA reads TGTGCCAGCAGTTTATTACGGTGGTACGAGCAGTACTTC. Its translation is CASSLLRWYEQYF.

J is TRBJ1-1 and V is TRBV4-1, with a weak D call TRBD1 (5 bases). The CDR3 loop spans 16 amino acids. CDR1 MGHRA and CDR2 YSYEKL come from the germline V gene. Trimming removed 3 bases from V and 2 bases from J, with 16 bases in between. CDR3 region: CASSHLGDSGNTEAFF. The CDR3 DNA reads TGCGCCAGCAGCCATCTAGGGGACTCGGGAAACACTGAAGCTTTCTTT.

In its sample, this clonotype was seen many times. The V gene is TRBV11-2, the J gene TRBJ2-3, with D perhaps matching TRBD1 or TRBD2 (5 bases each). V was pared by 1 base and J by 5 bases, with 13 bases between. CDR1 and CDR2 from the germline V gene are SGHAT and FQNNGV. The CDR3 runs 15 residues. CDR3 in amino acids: CASSLAGRREDTQYF. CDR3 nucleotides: TGTGCCAGCAGCTTAGCGGGACGCCGCGAAGATACGCAGTATTTT.

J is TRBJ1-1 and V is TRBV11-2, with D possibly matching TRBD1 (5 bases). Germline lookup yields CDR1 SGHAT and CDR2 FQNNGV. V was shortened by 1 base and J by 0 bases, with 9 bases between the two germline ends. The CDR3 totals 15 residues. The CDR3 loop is CASSLAAGLNTEAFF. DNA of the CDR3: TGTGCCAGCAGCTTAGCTGCAGGGTTGAACACTGAAGCTTTCTTT.

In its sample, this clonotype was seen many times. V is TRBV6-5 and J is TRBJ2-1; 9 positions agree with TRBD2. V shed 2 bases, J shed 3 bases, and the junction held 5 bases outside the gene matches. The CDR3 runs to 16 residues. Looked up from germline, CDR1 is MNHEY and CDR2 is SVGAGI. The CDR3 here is CASSYALAGLYNEQFF. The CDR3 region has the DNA TGTGCCAGCAGTTACGCCCTAGCGGGGCTCTACAATGAGCAGTTCTTC.

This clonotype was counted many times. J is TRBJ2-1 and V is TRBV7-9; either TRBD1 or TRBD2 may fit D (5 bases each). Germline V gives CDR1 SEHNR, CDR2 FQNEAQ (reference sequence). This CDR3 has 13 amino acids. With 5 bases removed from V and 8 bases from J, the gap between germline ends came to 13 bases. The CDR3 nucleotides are TGTGCCAGCAGCACCTTGACAGCGGATGAGCAGTTCTTC. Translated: CASSTLTADEQFF.

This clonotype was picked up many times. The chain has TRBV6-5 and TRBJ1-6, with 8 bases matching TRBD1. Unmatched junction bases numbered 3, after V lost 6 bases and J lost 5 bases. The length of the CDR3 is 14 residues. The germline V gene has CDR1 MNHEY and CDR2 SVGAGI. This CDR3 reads CASSLDRDNSPLHF. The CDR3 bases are TGTGCCAGCAGCTTGGACAGGGATAATTCACCCCTCCACTTT.

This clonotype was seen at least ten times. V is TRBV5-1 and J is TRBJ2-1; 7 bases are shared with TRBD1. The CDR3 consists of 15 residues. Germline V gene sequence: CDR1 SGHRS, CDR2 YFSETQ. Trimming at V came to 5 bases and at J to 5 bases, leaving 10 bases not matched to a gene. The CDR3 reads CASSQVTGNDNEQFF. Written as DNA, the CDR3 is TGCGCCAGCAGTCAGGTGACAGGGAACGACAATGAGCAGTTCTTC.

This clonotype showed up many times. The CDR3 here is CASSLSRAETQYF. The DNA of the CDR3 is TGTGCCAGCAGCTTAAGCAGGGCGGAGACCCAGTACTTC. The chain joins TRBV7-9 to TRBJ2-5; maybe TRBD1 (5 bases). CDR1 SEHNR and CDR2 FQNEAQ come from the germline V gene (reference sequence). V dropped 2 bases and J dropped 5 bases, with 9 bases sitting between them. This CDR3 spans 13 amino acids.

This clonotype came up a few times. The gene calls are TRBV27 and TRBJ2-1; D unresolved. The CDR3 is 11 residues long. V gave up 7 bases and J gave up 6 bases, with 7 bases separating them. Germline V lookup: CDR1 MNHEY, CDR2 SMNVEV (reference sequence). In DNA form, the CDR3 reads TGTGCCAGCATGGACGGCAATGAGCAGTTCTTC. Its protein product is CASMDGNEQFF.

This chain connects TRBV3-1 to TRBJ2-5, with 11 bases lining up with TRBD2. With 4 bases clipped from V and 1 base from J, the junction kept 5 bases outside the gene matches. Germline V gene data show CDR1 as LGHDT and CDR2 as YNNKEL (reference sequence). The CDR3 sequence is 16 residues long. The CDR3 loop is CASSLRLAGPQETQYF. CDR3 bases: TGTGCCAGCAGCCTTCGACTAGCGGGGCCCCAAGAGACCCAGTACTTC.

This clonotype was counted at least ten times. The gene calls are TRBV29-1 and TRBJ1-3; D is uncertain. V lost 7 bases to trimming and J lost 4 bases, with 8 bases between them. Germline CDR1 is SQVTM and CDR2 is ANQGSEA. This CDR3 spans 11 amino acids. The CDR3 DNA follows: TGCAGCGCTAAGGAGGGAAACACCATATATTTT. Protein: CSAKEGNTIYF.

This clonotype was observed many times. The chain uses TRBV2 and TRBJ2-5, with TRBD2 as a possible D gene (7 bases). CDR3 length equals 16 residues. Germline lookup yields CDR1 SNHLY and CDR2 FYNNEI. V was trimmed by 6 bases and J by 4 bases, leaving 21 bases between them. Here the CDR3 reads CASRDLLGGARETQYF. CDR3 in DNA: TGTGCCAGCAGAGATCTTCTTGGGGGGGCGCGAGAGACCCAGTACTTC. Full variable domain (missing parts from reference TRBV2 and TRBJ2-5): EPEVTQTPSHQVTQMGQEVILRCVPISNHLYFYWYRQILGQKVEFLVSFYNNEISEKSEIFDDQFSVERPDGSNFTLKIRSTKLEDSAMYFCASRDLLGGARETQYFGPGTRLLVL.

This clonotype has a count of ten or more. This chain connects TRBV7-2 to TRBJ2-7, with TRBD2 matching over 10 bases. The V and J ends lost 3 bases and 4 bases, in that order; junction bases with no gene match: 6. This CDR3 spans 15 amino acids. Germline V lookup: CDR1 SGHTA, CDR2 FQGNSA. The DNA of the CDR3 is TGTGCCAGCAGCTTCAGACTAGCGGGTCTTTACGAGCAGTACTTC. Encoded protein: CASSFRLAGLYEQYF.

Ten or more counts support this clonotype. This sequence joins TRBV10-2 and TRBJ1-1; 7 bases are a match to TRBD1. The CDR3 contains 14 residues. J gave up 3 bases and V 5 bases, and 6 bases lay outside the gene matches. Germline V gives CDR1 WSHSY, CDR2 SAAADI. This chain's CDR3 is CASSNRDSYTEAFF. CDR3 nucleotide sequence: TGCGCCAGCAGTAATCGGGACAGTTACACTGAAGCTTTCTTT.

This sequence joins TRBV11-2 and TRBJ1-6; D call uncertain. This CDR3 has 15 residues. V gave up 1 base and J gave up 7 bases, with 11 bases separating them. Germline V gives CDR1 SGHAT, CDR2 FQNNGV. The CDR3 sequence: CASSLGTLSNSPLHF. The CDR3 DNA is TGTGCCAGCAGCTTAGGGACCCTCAGCAATTCACCCCTCCACTTT.

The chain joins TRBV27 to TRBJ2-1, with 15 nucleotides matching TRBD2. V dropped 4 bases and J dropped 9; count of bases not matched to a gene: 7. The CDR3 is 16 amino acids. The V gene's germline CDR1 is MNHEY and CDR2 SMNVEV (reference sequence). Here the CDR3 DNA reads TGTGCCAGCAGTTCCGGACTAGCGGGAGGGTGGGGTGAGCAGTTCTTC. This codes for CASSSGLAGGWGEQFF.

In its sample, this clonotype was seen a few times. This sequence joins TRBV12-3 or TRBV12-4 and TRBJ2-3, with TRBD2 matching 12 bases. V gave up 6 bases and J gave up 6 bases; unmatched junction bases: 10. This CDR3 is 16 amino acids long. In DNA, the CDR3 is TGTGCCAGCAGACCCCCTAGCGGGGGGGGTGGGGATACGCAGTATTTT. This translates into CASRPPSGGGGDTQYF.

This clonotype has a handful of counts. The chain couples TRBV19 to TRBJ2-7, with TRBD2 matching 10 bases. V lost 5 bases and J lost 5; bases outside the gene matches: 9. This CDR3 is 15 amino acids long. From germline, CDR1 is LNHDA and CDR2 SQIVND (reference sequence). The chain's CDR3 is CASSPGLAAINEQYF. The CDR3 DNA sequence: TGTGCCAGTAGTCCAGGACTAGCGGCTATCAACGAGCAGTACTTC. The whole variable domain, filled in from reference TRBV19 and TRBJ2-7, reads DGGITQSPKYLFRKEGQNVTLSCEQNLNHDAMYWYRQDPGQGLRLIYYSQIVNDFQKGDIAEGYSVSREKKESFPLTVTSAQKNPTAFYLCASSPGLAAINEQYFGPGTRLTVT.

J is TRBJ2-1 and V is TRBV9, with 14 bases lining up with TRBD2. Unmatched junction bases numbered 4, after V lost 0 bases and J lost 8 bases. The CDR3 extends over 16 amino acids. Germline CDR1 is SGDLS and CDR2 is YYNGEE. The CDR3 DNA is TGTGCCAGCAGCGTAGAGCCGGGACTAGCGGGAGATGAGCAGTTCTTC. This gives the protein CASSVEPGLAGDEQFF.

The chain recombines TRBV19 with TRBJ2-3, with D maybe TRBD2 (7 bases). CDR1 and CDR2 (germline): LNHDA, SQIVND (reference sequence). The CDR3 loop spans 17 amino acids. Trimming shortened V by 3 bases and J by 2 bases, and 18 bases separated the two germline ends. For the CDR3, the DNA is TGTGCCAGTAGTATTTATCTCGGCGGGGGCAACACAGATACGCAGTATTTT. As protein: CASSIYLGGGNTDTQYF.

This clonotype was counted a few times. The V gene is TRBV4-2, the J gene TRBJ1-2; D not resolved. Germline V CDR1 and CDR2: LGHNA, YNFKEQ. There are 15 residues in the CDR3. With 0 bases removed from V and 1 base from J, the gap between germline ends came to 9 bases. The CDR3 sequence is CASSQEERNNYGYTF. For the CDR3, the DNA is TGTGCCAGCAGCCAAGAGGAGAGAAATAACTATGGCTACACCTTC.

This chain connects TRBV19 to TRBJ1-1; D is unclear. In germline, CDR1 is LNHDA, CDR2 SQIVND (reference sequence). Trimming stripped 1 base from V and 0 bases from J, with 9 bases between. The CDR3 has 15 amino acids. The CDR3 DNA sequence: TGTGCCAGTAGTATAGCTGGGGAACTGAACACTGAAGCTTTCTTT. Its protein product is CASSIAGELNTEAFF.

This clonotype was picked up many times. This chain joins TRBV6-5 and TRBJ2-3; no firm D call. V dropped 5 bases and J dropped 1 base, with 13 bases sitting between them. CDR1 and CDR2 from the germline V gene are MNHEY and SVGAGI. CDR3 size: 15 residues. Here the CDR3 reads CASSDFAGRTDTQYF. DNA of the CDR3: TGTGCCAGCAGTGACTTCGCAGGACGCACAGATACGCAGTATTTT.

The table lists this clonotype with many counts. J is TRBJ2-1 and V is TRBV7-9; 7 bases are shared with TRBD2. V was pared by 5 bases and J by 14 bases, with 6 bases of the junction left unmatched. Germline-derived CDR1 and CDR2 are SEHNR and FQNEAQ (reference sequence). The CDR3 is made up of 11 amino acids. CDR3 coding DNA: TGTGCCAGCAGCGCAGATGCGGGGGAGTTCTTC. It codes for CASSADAGEFF.

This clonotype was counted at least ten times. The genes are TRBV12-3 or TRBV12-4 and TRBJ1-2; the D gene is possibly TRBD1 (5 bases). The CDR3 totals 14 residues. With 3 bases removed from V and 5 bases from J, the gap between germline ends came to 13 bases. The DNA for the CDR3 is TGTGCCAGCAGTTTTGCTCAGGGTGTATATGGCTACACCTTC. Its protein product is CASSFAQGVYGYTF.

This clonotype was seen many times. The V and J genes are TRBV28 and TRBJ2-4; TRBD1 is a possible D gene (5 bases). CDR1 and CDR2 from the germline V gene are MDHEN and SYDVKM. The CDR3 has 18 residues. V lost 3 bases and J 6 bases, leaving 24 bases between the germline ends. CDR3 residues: CASSFTLVKDTNGNIQYF. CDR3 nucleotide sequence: TGTGCCAGCAGTTTCACGTTGGTTAAGGACACAAATGGAAACATTCAGTACTTC.

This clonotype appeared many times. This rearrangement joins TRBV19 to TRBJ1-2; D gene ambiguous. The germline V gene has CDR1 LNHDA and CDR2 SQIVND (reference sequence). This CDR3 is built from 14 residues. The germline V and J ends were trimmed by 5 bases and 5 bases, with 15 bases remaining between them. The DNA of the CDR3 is TGTGCCAGTAGTTCCGGGTCTTTGTCGTATGGCTACACCTTC. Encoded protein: CASSSGSLSYGYTF.